This TCR beta chain is from a study of shared clonotypes between healthy human individuals. Per the study methods: Junction-only sequences without quality scores came from ImmunoSEQ, so filtering differed. The table came from immunoSEQ multiplex PCR; TCRdb's copy has only in-frame clones and leaves some out. V, J and clone size are those of that table, while D and trimming were read from the DNA. The data contain some 500,000 clones, around 80% of them seen just once; the ten biggest clones take up roughly 12%. Only Caucasian adults living in Nashville, Tennessee made up the donor group. The specimen sequenced was PBMCs. This TCR was sampled from a woman in her forties in good health. Some clones in this sample may be carry-over from other donors' samples.

The CDR3 nucleotides are TGTGCCAGCTCACCAACGGCTAGTGGATCCTACAATGAGCAGTTCTTC. Protein product: CASSPTASGSYNEQFF. The rearrangement links TRBV18 to TRBJ2-1; no reliable D call. CDR3 length: 16 residues. V lost 2 bases to trimming and J lost 1 base, with 12 bases between them. In germline, CDR1 is KGHSH, CDR2 LQKENI. The variable domain in full, with the rest retrieved from reference TRBV18 and TRBJ2-1, is NAGVMQNPRHLVRRRGQEARLRCSPMKGHSHVYWYRQLPEEGLKFMVYLQKENIIDESGMPKERFSAEFPKEGPSILRIQQVVRGDSAAYFCASSPTASGSYNEQFFGPGTRLTVL.